These T cell receptor beta chains were read from a single sample in a study of radiation and T cells in renal cell carcinoma. Sequencing used immunoSEQ multiplex PCR; TCRdb keeps in-frame clones, though not all of them. Of around 180,000 clones listed, about 85% were seen once; the top ten hold about 10%. This material consisted of blood, taken from a patient whose treatment included radiotherapy and nephrectomy. The receptors come from a woman between 45 and 60 years old with renal cell carcinoma. Each CDR3 is given with its conserved first and last residue. Fields, in order: V gene, clone size, D gene, J gene, CDR3 DNA, CDR3 protein. A D gene is named only where the DNA matches it firmly. The listing skips clone size in some rows; elsewhere it reads once, few, many or a size class.

TRBV5-1	NA	TRBD2	TRBJ2-1	TGCGCCAGCAGCTTACTAGCGGGGGGGTACAATGAGCAGTTCTTC	CASSLLAGGYNEQFF
TRBV6-5	NA	NA	TRBJ2-1	TGTGCCAGCAGTCAATCCCCCGGGACCTACAATGAGCAGTTCTTC	CASSQSPGTYNEQFF
TRBV4-1	NA	TRBD2	TRBJ2-2	TGCGCCAGCAGCCAACGGGACTACAACACCGGGGAGCTGTTTTTT	CASSQRDYNTGELFF
TRBV7-9	NA	NA	TRBJ1-4	TGTGCCAGCAGCTTATTGGCAGGGGAGGATGAAAAACTGTTTTTT	CASSLLAGEDEKLFF
TRBV19	NA	NA	TRBJ1-5	TGTGCCAGTAGTTCCCTTGGGGATCAGCCCCAGCATTTT	CASSSLGDQPQHF
TRBV30	NA	NA	TRBJ1-1	TGTGCCTGGAGTGTCGGAGGGAGCAACACTGAAGCTTTCTTT	CAWSVGGSNTEAFF
TRBV5-4	NA	NA	TRBJ1-5	TGTGCCAGCAGCTCCGATCGGGGAAGCAATCAGCCCCAGCATTTT	CASSSDRGSNQPQHF
TRBV10-1	few	TRBD1	TRBJ1-1	TGCGCCAGCAGTGAGACATACAGGGGCGGTGAAGCTTTCTTT	CASSETYRGGEAFF
TRBV19	NA	NA	TRBJ1-2	TGTGCCAGTAGAACCGGCCCAGGCTATGGCTACACCTTC	CASRTGPGYGYTF
TRBV13	few	TRBD2	TRBJ2-3	TGTGCCAGCAGCCTCCGGACTAGCGGGGTCGGAGATACGCAGTATTTT	CASSLRTSGVGDTQYF
TRBV29-1	NA	NA	TRBJ2-5	TGCAGCGTTGGAGGGGAAGAGACCCAGTACTTC	CSVGGEETQYF
TRBV13	NA	TRBD1	TRBJ2-5	TGTGCCAGCAGTAAACAGGGGAGTGGAGAGACCCAGTACTTC	CASSKQGSGETQYF
TRBV4-1	NA	TRBD1	TRBJ2-7	TGCGCCAGCAGCCATAAAACAGGGGACTACGAGCAGTACTTC	CASSHKTGDYEQYF
TRBV29-1	NA	NA	TRBJ2-1	TGCAGCGTTTTGTTAACTACCAACAATGAGCAGTTCTTC	CSVLLTTNNEQFF
TRBV7-2	NA	NA	TRBJ2-6	TGTGCCAGCAGCTTAGTTCCCGACTCTGGGGCCAACGTCCTGACTTTC	CASSLVPDSGANVLTF
TRBV5-6	NA	TRBD1	TRBJ1-6	TGTGCCAGCAGCTTGGCACAGGGGATCTCACCCCTCCACTTT	CASSLAQGISPLHF
TRBV4-1	NA	TRBD2	TRBJ2-5	TGCGCCAGCAGCCAGGAGTTTGCGGGGGGGCTTGAGACCCAGTACTTC	CASSQEFAGGLETQYF
TRBV27	once	TRBD1	TRBJ2-7	TGTGCCAGCAGTCCCACCGACAGGGTGAGTTCCTACGAGCAGTACTTC	CASSPTDRVSSYEQYF
TRBV6-1	NA	NA	TRBJ2-3	TGTGCCAGCAGTGAAAGCCCCGATAGCACAGATACGCAGTATTTT	CASSESPDSTDTQYF
TRBV6-1	NA	NA	TRBJ2-5	TGTGCCAGCAGGTTGTCCAGGGCCCCACCAAGTTACCAGTACTTC	CASRLSRAPPSYQYF
TRBV19	NA	TRBD2	TRBJ2-5	TGTGCCAGTAGTATTACACTAGCGGGAGAGACCCAGTACTTC	CASSITLAGETQYF
TRBV5-6	NA	NA	TRBJ1-6	TGTGCCAGCAGCCAGGGCTCCTATAATTCACCCCTCCACTTT	CASSQGSYNSPLHF
TRBV5-1	NA	TRBD2	TRBJ2-1	TGCGCCAGCAGCTTGTCAGCGGGGTTCGATTACAATGAGCAGTTCTTC	CASSLSAGFDYNEQFF
TRBV9	NA	TRBD1	TRBJ2-7	TGTGCCAGCAGCCCCAGCACAGGGGGGACAGGCGACTACGAGCAGTACTTC	CASSPSTGGTGDYEQYF
TRBV4-2	NA	NA	TRBJ2-7	TGTGCCAGCAGCTGGAGCGGTGGGGGTAGCTCCTACGAGCAGTACTTC	CASSWSGGGSSYEQYF
TRBV2	NA	TRBD1	TRBJ1-4	TGTGCCAGCAACCAGCAGGGGGGTAGGATCGGCAATGAAAAACTGTTTTTT	CASNQQGGRIGNEKLFF
TRBV6-5	NA	NA	TRBJ1-4	TGTGCCAGCAGTTCCTTAAATCCAGGTTCCAATGAAAAACTGTTTTTT	CASSSLNPGSNEKLFF
TRBV11-3	NA	TRBD2	TRBJ2-1	TGTGCCAGCAGCTTAGGCGGGACTAGCAATGAGCAGTTCTTC	CASSLGGTSNEQFF
TRBV5-1	NA	NA	TRBJ2-5	TGCGCCAGCAGCGGTCAACCAGGGGGGGCGAGTGAGACCCAGTACTTC	CASSGQPGGASETQYF
TRBV7-6	NA	NA	TRBJ2-7	TGTGCCAGCAGCTCCGAGTTCGGCGGGGGCAACGAGCAGTACTTC	CASSSEFGGGNEQYF
TRBV7-2	NA	NA	TRBJ2-6	TGTGCCAGCTTCTTCATGAATCGGGCCCACTCTGGGGCCAACGTCCTGACTTTC	CASFFMNRAHSGANVLTF
TRBV9	NA	NA	TRBJ2-2	TGTGCCAGCAGCGACCTCCGTTGGGGGGGGGCGCTTACCGGGGAGCTGTTTTTT	CASSDLRWGGALTGELFF
TRBV9	many	NA	TRBJ1-1	TGTGCCAGCAGCGTAGAGGACGGTTCATACACAAAAGCTTTCTTT	CASSVEDGSYTKAFF
TRBV7-8	NA	NA	TRBJ2-5	TGTGCCAGCAGCTTATTTTTTCGGCAAGCTAAAGAGACCCAGTACTTC	CASSLFFRQAKETQYF
TRBV14	NA	NA	TRBJ1-6	TGTGCCAGCAGAATCGACGGGGTTTCACCCCTCCACTTT	CASRIDGVSPLHF
TRBV6-5	NA	NA	TRBJ1-1	TGTGCCAGCAGCAGAGGGGGAGAGAACACTGAAGCTTTCTTT	CASSRGGENTEAFF
TRBV9	NA	NA	TRBJ2-3	TGTGCCAGCAGCGCGGTGGGCTTAGTGGCAGATACGCAGTATTTT	CASSAVGLVADTQYF
TRBV11-2	NA	TRBD1	TRBJ1-3	TGTGCCAGTTCCCAGGAGGGGGCCTCTTATGGAAACACCATATATTTT	CASSQEGASYGNTIYF
TRBV6-1	NA	TRBD1	TRBJ2-2	TGTGCCAGCAGTGGGGACCGGACAGGGGGCTATTTCACCGGGGAGCTGTTTTTT	CASSGDRTGGYFTGELFF
TRBV30	NA	NA	TRBJ2-7	TGTGCCTGGAGTGTTAGGGGAGCCTACGAGCAGTACTTC	CAWSVRGAYEQYF
TRBV6-1	NA	NA	TRBJ1-5	TGTGCCAGCAGTGAAGTGATAGGACTTAGCAATCAGCCCCAGCATTTT	CASSEVIGLSNQPQHF
TRBV7-9	NA	TRBD2	TRBJ2-3	TGTGCCAGCAGCCGATGGGGACTAGCGGGGGCCGGGGATACGCAGTATTTT	CASSRWGLAGAGDTQYF
TRBV6-6	NA	NA	TRBJ2-7	TGTGCCAGCAGTTACTCGACCGGGCGGGCGTACGAGCAGTACTTC	CASSYSTGRAYEQYF
TRBV5-1	NA	TRBD1	TRBJ2-5	TGCGCCAGCAGCTTCAGGACAGGGGATGGAGAGACCCAGTACTTC	CASSFRTGDGETQYF
TRBV30	once	NA	TRBJ1-4	TGTGCCTGGAGTCCCCAGGCCACCGAAAAACTGTTTTTT	CAWSPQATEKLFF
TRBV7-8	NA	NA	TRBJ1-2	TGTGCCAGCAGCTTAGCAATGGAGAACTATGGCTACACCTTC	CASSLAMENYGYTF
TRBV6-5	NA	NA	TRBJ1-2	TGTGCCAGCACGGGGGGCAGCTCTAACTATGGCTACACCTTC	CASTGGSSNYGYTF
TRBV29-1	once	NA	TRBJ1-1	TGCAGCGTTGAAGATTTCGTGGGGAGTCGGGGGTCTGAAGCTTTCTTT	CSVEDFVGSRGSEAFF
TRBV5-1	NA	TRBD2	TRBJ2-3	TGCGCCAGCAGCTTGGCCTCTTTAGCGGGGGGGGCAGATACGCAGTATTTT	CASSLASLAGGADTQYF
TRBV7-2	NA	NA	TRBJ2-5	TGTGCCAGCAGCTTAGTCTCAGACGGACAAGAGACCCAGTACTTC	CASSLVSDGQETQYF
TRBV15	NA	TRBD1	TRBJ2-7	TGTGCCACCAGCAGAGATAGGGACAGGGGCTCCTACGAGCAGTACTTC	CATSRDRDRGSYEQYF
TRBV30	once	NA	TRBJ1-2	TGTGCCTGGAGTGCAGGGATACAGGGTTATGGCTACACCTTC	CAWSAGIQGYGYTF
TRBV7-9	NA	NA	TRBJ2-3	TGTGCCAGCAGCTCGGACGCAAGTACAGATACGCAGTATTTT	CASSSDASTDTQYF